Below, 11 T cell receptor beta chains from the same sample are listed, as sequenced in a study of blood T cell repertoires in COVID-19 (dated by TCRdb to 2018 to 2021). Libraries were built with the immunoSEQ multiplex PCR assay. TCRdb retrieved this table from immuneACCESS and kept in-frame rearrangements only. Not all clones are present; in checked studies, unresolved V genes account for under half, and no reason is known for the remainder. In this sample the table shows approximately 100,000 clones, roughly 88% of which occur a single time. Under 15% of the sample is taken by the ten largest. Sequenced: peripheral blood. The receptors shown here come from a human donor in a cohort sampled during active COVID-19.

The CDR3 region is CASSQGSVTYEQYF. The CDR3 bases are TGTGCCAGCAGCCAAGGGTCAGTTACCTACGAGCAGTACTTC. This chain connects TRBV3-1 (or the pseudogene TRBV3-2) to TRBJ2-7; the D is unclear. Trimming cost V 1 base and J 2 bases, with 9 bases left between them. The V gene's germline CDR1 is LGHDT and CDR2 YNNKEL (reference sequence). The CDR3 totals 14 residues.

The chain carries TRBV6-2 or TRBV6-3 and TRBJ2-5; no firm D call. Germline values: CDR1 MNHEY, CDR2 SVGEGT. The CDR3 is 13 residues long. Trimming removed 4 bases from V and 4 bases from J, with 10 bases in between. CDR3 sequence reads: CASSFGRRETQYF. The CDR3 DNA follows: TGTGCCAGCAGTTTCGGCAGGCGAGAGACCCAGTACTTC.

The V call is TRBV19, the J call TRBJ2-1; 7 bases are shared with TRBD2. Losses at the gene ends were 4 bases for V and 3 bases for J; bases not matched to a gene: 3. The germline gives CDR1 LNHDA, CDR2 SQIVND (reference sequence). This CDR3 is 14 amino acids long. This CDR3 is CASSNSGNYNEQFF. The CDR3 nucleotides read TGTGCCAGTAGTAACAGCGGGAACTACAATGAGCAGTTCTTC.

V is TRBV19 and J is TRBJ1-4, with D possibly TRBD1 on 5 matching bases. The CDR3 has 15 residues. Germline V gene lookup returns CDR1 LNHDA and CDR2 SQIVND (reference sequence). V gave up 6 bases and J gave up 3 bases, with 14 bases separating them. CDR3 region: CASRTTIQANEKLFF. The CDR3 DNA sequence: TGTGCCAGTAGAACCACTATACAGGCTAATGAAAAACTGTTTTTT.

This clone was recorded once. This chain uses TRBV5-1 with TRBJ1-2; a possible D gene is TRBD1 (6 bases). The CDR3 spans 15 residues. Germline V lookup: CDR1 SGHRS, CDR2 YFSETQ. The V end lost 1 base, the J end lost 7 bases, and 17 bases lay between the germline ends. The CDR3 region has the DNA TGCGCCAGCAGCTTGACCCTTACAGGGAGCGGTGGCTACACCTTC. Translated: CASSLTLTGSGGYTF.

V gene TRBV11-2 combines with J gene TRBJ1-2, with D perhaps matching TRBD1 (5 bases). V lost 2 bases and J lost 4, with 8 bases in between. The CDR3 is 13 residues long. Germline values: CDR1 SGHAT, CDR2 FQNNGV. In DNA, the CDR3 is TGTGCCAGCAGCTTACAGGGAAGCTATGGCTACACCTTC. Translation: CASSLQGSYGYTF.

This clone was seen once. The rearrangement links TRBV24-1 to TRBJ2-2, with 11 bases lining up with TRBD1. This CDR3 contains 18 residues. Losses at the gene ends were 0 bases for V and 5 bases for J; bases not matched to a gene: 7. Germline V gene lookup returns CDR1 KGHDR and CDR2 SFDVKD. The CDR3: CATSDLLLGQGGTGELFF. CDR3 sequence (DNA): TGTGCCACCAGTGATTTGCTTCTGGGACAGGGGGGTACCGGGGAGCTGTTTTTT.

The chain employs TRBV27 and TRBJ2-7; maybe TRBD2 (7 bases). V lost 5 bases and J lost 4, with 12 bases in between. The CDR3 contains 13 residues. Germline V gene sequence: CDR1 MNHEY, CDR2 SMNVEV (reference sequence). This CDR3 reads CASSTGGAYEQYF. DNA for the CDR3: TGTGCCAGCAGTACGGGGGGCGCGTACGAGCAGTACTTC.

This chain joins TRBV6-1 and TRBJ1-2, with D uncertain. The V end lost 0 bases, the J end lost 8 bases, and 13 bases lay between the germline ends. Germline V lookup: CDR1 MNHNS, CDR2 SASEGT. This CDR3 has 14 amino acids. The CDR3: CASSEAGGRRGYTF. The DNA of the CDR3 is TGTGCCAGCAGTGAAGCGGGAGGGAGGCGAGGCTACACCTTC.

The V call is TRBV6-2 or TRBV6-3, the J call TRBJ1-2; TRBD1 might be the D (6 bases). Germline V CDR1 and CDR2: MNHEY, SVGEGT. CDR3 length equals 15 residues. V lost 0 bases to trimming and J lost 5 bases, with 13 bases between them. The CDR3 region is CASSYSDSRGYGYTF. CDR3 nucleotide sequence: TGTGCCAGCAGTTACTCGGACAGCCGGGGTTATGGCTACACCTTC.

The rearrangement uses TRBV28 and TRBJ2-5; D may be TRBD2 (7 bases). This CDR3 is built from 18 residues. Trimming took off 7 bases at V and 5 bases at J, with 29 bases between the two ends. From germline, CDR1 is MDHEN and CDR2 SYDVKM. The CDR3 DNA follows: TGTGCCAGCACACCCCATGGTTGGGGGCCCGGGGGGTTGGAGACCCAGTACTTC. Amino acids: CASTPHGWGPGGLETQYF.